This TCR beta chain was recovered during a study of OX40 agonist ivuxolimab in advanced cancers. Study as a whole: Patients with hepatocellular carcinoma, melanoma, renal cell or head and neck cancer made up the dose-escalation patients.

Germline V lookup: CDR1 SGHTA, CDR2 FQGTGA. Trimming removed 2 bases at V and 5 bases at J, with 12 bases between. This CDR3 comprises 14 residues. TCRdb's table, derived via immunoSEQ multiplex PCR, lists solely in-frame clones and lacks some. Among more than 45,000 clones listed, about four fifths were seen once. The gene calls are TRBV7-3 and TRBJ2-5; D gene uncertain. The sequence was collected from an adult with an advanced solid tumor such as melanoma, head and neck, liver or kidney cancer. The sample in question was CD4+ or CD8+ T cells sorted from blood, obtained in a trial of the OX40 agonist ivuxolimab. The CDR3 sequence is CASSLSGDSETQYF. The CDR3 bases are TGTGCCAGCAGCTTATCTGGGGATTCTGAGACCCAGTACTTC. The variable domain in full, with the rest retrieved from reference TRBV7-3 and TRBJ2-5, is GAGVSQTPSNKVTEKGKYVELRCDPISGHTALYWYRQSLGQGPEFLIYFQGTGAADDSGLPNDRFFAVRPEGSVSTLKIQRTERGDSAVYLCASSLSGDSETQYFGPGTRLLVL.